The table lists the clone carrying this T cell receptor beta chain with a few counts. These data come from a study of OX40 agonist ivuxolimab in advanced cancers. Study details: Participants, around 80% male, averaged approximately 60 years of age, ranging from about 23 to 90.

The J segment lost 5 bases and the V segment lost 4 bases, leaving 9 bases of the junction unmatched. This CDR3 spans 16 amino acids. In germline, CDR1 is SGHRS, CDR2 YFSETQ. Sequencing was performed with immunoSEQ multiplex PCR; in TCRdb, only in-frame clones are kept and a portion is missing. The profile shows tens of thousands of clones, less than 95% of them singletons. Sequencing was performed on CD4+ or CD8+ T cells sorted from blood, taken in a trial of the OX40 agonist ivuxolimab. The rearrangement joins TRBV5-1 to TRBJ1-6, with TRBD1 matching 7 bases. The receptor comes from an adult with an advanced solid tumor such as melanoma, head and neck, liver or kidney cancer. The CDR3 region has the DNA TGCGCCAGCAGCCTCTCCCCCACAGGGGATAATTCACCCCTCCACTTT. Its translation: CASSLSPTGDNSPLHF.